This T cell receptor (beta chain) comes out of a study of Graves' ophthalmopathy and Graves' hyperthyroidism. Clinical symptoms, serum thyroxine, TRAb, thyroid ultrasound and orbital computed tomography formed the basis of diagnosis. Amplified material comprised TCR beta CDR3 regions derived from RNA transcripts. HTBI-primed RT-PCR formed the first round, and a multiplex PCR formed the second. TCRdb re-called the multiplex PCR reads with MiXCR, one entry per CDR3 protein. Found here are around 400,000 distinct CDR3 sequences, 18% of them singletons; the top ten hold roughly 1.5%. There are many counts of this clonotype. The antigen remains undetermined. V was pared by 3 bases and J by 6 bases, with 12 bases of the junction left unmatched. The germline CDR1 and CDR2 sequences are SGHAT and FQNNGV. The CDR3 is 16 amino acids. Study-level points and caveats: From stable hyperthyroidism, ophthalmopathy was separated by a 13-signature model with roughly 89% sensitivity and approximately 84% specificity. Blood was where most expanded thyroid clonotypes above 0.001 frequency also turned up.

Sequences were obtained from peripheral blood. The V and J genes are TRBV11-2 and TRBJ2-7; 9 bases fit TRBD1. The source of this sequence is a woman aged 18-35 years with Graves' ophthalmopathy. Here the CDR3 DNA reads TGTGCCAGCAGCTTGAACCGGGACAGGGAATTAAGCGAGCAGTACTTC. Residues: CASSLNRDRELSEQYF.